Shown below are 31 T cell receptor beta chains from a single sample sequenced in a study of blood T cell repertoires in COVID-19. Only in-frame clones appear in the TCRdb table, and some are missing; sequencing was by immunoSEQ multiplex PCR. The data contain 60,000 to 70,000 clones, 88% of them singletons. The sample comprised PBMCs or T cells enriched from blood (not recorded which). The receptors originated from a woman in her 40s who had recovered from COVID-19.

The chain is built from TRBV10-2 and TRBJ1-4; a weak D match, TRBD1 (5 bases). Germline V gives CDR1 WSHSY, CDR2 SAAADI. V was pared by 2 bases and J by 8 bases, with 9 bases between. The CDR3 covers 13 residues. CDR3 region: CASSEEGREKLFF. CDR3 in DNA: TGCGCCAGCAGTGAGGAGGGGAGGGAAAAACTGTTTTTT.

In nucleotides, the CDR3 is TGTGCCAGCAGCCAACCCTGGAGGGGTGAGCAGTTCTTC. The encoded protein is CASSQPWRGEQFF. The chain couples TRBV14 to TRBJ2-1; D might be TRBD2 (6 bases). The germline V gene has CDR1 SGHDN and CDR2 FVKESK. This CDR3 is built from 13 residues. V gave up 2 bases and J gave up 9 bases, with 11 bases separating them. Complete variable domain (other parts from reference TRBV14 and TRBJ2-1): EAGVTQFPSHSVIEKGQTVTLRCDPISGHDNLYWYRRVMGKEIKFLLHFVKESKQDESGMPNNRFLAERTGGTYSTLKVQPAELEDSGVYFCASSQPWRGEQFFGPGTRLTVL.

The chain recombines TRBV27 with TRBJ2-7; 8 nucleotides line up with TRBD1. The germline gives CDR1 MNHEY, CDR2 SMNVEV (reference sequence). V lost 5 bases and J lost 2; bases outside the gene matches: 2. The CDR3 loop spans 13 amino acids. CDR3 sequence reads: CASSQQGAYEQYF. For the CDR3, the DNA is TGTGCCAGCAGTCAACAGGGGGCCTACGAGCAGTACTTC.

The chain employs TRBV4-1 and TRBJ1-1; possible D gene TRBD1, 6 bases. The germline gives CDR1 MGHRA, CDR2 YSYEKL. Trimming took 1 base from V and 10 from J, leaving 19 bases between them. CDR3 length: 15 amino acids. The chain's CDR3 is CASSQGNVGAPGAFF. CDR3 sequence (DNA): TGCGCCAGCAGCCAAGGGAATGTGGGGGCGCCTGGAGCTTTCTTT.

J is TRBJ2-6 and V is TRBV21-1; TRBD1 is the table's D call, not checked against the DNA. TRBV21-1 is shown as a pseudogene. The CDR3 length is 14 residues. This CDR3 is CASRLRTGNTVLTF. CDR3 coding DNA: TGTGCCAGCAGGTTGCGGACAGGGAACACCGTCCTGACTTTC.

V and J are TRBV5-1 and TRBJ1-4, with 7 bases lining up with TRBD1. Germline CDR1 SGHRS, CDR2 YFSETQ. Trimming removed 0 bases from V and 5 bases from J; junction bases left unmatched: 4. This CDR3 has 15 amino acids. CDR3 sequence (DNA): TGCGCCAGCAGCTTGGGGGACAGCCGCAATGAAAAACTGTTTTTT. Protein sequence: CASSLGDSRNEKLFF.

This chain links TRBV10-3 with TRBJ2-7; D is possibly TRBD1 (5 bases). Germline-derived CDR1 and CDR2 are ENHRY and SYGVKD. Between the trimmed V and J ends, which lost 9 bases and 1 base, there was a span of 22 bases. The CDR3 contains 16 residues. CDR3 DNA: TGTGCCATTAAGCGAGACCAGGGATTGTCGTCCTACGAGCAGTACTTC. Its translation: CAIKRDQGLSSYEQYF.

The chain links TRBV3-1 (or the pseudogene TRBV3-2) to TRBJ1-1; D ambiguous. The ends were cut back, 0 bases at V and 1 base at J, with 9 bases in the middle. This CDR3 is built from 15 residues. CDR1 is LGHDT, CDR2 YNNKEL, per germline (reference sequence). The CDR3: CASSQDSGRNTEAFF. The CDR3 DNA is TGTGCCAGCAGCCAAGATAGCGGGAGGAACACTGAAGCTTTCTTT.

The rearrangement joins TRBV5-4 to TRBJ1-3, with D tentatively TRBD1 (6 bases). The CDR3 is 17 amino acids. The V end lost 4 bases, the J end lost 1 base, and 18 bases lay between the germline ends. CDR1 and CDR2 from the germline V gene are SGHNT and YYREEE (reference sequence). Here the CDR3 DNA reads TGTGCCAGCAGCCCATCGACAGGTTGGGCATCTGGAAACACCATATATTTT. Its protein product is CASSPSTGWASGNTIYF.

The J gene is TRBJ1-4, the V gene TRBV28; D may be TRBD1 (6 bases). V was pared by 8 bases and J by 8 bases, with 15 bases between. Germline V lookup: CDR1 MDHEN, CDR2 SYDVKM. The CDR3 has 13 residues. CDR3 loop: CASGGGVNEKLFF. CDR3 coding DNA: TGTGCCAGCGGAGGGGGGGTTAACGAAAAACTGTTTTTT.

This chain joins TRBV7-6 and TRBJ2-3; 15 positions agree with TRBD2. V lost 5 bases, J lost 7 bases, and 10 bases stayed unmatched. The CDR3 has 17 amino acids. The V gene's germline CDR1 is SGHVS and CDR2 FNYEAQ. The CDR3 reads CASSPTGGLAGGHTQYF. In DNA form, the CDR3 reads TGTGCCAGCAGCCCCACTGGGGGACTAGCGGGGGGCCATACGCAGTATTTT.

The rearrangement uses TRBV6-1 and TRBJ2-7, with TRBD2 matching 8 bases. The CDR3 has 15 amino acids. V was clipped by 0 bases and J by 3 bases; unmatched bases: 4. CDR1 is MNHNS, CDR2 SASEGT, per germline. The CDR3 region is CASSEAVSGGYEQYF. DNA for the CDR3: TGTGCCAGCAGTGAAGCGGTGAGCGGGGGCTACGAGCAGTACTTC.

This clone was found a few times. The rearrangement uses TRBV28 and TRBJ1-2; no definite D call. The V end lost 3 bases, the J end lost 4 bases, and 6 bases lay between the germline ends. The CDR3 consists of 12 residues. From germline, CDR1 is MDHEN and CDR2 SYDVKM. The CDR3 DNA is TGTGCCAGCAGTTTTCGGGGCTATGGCTACACCTTC. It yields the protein CASSFRGYGYTF.

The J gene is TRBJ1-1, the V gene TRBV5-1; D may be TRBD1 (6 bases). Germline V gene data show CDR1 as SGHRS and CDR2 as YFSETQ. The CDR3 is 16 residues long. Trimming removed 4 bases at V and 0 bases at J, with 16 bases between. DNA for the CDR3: TGCGCCAGCAGCCCGTTGTTACAGGGAATGAACACTGAAGCTTTCTTT. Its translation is CASSPLLQGMNTEAFF.

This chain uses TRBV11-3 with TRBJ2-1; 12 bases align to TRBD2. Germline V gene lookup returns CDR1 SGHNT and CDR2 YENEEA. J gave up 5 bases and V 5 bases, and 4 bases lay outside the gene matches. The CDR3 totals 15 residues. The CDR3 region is CASSPGLAGNNEQFF. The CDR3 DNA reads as TGTGCCAGCAGCCCAGGACTAGCGGGGAACAATGAGCAGTTCTTC.

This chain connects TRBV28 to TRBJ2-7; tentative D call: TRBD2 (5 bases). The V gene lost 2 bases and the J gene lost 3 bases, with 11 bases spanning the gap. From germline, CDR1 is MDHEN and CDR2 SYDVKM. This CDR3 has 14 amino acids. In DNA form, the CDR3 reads TGTGCCAGCAGTTTAGTTGCCGGGGACTACGAGCAGTACTTC. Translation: CASSLVAGDYEQYF. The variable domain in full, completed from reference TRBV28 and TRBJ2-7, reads DVKVTQSSRYLVKRTGEKVFLECVQDMDHENMFWYRQDPGLGLRLIYFSYDVKMKEKGDIPEGYSVSREKKERFSLILESASTNQTSMYLCASSLVAGDYEQYFGPGTRLTVT.

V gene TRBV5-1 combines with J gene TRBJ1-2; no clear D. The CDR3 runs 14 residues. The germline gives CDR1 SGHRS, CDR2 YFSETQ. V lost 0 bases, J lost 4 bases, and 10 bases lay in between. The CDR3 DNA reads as TGCGCCAGCAGCTTGGCCACAGCTTCCTATGGCTACACCTTC. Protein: CASSLATASYGYTF.

CDR3 DNA sequence: TGCGCCAGCAGCTACCCCCGGGACAGGGGGCCTGGGGAGCTGTTTTTT. Translated, it gives CASSYPRDRGPGELFF. V gene TRBV5-1 combines with J gene TRBJ2-2; TRBD1 agrees at 12 bases. The CDR3 extends over 16 amino acids. Unmatched junction bases numbered 8, after V lost 3 bases and J lost 8 bases. Germline CDR1 reads SGHRS; CDR2 reads YFSETQ.

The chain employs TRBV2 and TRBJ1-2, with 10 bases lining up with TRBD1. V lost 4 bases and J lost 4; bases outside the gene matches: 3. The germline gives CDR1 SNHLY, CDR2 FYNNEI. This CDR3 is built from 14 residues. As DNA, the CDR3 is TGTGCCAGCAGTGGTGGACAGGGGGGCTATGGCTACACCTTC. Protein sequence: CASSGGQGGYGYTF. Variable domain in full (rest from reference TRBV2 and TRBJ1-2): EPEVTQTPSHQVTQMGQEVILRCVPISNHLYFYWYRQILGQKVEFLVSFYNNEISEKSEIFDDQFSVERPDGSNFTLKIRSTKLEDSAMYFCASSGGQGGYGYTFGSGTRLTVV.

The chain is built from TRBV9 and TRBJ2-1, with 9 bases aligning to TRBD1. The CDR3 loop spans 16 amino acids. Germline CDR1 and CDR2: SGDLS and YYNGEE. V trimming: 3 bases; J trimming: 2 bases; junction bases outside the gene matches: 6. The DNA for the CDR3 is TGTGCCAGCAGCGCCACGGGACAGGGTACCTACAATGAGCAGTTCTTC. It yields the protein CASSATGQGTYNEQFF.

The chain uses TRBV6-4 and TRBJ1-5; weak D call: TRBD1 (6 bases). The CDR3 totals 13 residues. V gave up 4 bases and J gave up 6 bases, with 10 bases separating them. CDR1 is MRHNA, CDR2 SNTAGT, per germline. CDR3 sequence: CASSALQGQPQHF. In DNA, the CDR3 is TGTGCCAGCAGTGCCTTACAGGGTCAGCCCCAGCATTTT.

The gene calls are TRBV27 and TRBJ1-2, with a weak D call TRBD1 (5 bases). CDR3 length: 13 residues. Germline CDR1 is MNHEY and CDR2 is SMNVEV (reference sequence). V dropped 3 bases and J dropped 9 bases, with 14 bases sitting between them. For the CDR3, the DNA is TGTGCCAGCAGTTTCACACGGGGCGGGAGCTACACCTTC. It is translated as CASSFTRGGSYTF.

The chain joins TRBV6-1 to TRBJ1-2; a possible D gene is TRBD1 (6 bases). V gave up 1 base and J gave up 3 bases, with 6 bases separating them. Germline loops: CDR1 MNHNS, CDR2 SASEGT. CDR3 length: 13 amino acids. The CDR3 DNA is TGTGCCAGCAGTGAAGACAGGGACTATGGCTACACCTTC. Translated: CASSEDRDYGYTF.

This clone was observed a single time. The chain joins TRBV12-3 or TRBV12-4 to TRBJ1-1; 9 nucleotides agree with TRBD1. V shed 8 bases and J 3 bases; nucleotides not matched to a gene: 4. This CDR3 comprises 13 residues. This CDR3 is CASVRTGDTEAFF. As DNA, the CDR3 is TGTGCCAGCGTAAGGACAGGGGACACTGAAGCTTTCTTT.

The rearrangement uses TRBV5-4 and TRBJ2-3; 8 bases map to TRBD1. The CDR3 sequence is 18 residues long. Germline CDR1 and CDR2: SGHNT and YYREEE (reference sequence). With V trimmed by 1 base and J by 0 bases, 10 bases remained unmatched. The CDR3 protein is CASSLRSGGHPSTDTQYF. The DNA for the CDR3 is TGTGCCAGCAGCTTGAGGTCAGGGGGCCACCCTAGCACAGATACGCAGTATTTT.

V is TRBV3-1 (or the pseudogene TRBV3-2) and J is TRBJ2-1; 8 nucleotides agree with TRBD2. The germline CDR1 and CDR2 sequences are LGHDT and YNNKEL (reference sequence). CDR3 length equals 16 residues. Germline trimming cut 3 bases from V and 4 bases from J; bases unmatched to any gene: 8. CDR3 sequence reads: CASSQFSGGAYNEQFF. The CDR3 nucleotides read TGTGCCAGCAGCCAGTTCAGCGGGGGTGCGTACAATGAGCAGTTCTTC.

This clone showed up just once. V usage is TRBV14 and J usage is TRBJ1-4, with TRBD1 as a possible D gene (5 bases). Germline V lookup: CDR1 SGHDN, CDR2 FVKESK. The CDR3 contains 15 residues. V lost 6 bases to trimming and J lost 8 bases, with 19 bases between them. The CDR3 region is CASSRLAGPREKLFF. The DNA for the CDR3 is TGTGCCAGCAGTCGGTTGGCAGGGCCTCGGGAAAAACTGTTTTTT.

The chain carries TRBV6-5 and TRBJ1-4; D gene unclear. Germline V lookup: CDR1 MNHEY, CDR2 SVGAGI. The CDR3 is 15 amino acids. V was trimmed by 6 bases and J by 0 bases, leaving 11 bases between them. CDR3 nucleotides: TGTGCCAGCAGCGCCGTAGCAGCAACTAATGAAAAACTGTTTTTT. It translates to CASSAVAATNEKLFF.

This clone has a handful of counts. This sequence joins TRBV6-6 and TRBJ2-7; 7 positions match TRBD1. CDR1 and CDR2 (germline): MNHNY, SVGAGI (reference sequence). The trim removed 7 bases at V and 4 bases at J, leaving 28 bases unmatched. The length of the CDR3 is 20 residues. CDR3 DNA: TGTGCCAGCATTCGGTCACGGGACAGCCCATTTCAACACCCTACGTACGAGCAGTACTTC. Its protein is CASIRSRDSPFQHPTYEQYF.

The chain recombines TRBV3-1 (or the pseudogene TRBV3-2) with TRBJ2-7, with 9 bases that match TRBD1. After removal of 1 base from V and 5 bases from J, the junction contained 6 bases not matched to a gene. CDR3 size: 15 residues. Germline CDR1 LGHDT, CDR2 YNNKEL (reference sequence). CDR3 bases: TGTGCCAGCAGCCAAGTAGGACAGGGGAAGGACGAGCAGTACTTC. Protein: CASSQVGQGKDEQYF.

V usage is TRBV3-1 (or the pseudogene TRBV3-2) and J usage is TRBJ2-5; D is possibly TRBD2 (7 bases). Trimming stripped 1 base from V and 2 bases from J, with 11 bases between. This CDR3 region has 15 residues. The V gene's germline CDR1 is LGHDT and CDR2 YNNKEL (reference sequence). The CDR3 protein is CASSQGRGRQETQYF. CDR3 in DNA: TGTGCCAGCAGCCAAGGGCGGGGGCGGCAAGAGACCCAGTACTTC.